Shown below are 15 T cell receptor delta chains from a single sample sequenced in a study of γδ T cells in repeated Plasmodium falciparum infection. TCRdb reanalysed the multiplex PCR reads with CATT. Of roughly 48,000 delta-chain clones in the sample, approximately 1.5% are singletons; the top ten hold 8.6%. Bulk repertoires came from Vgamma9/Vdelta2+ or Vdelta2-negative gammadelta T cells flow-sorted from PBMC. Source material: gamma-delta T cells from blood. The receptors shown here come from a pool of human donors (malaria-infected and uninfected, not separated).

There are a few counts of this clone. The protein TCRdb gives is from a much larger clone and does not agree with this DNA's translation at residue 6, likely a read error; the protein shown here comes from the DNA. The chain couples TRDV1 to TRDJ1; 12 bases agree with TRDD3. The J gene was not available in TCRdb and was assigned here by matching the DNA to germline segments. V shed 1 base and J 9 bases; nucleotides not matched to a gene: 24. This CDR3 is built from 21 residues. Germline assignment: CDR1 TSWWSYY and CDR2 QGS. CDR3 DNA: TGTGCTCTTGGGGAACGTTCATTCTTCCTACGATTACTGGGGGATACTTTTCAACTCATCTTT. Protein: CALGERSFFLRLLGDTFQLIF.

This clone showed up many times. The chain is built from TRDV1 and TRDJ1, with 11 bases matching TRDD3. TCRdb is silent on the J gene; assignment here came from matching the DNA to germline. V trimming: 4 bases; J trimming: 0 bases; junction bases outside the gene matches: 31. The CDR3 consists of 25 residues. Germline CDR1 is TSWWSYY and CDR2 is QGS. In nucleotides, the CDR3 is TGTGCTCTTGGGGGACTCCCGTATCCTACCGGCAAAGAACTGGGGGATATCTCAGACACCGATAAACTCATCTTT. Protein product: CALGGLPYPTGKELGDISDTDKLIF.

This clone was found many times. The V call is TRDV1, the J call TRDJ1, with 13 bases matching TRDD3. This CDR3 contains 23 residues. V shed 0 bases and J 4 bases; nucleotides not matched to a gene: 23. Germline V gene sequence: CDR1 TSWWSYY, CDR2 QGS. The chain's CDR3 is CALGELPIQYWGIRNAVVDKLIF. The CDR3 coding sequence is TGTGCTCTTGGGGAACTTCCTATCCAATACTGGGGGATACGCAACGCGGTGGTCGATAAACTCATCTTT.

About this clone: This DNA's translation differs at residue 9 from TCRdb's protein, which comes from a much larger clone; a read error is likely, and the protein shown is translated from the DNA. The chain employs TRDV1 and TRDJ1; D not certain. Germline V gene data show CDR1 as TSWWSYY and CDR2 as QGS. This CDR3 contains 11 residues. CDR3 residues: CALGENRKPIF. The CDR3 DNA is TGTGCTCTTGGGGAAAATCGTAAACCCATCTTT.

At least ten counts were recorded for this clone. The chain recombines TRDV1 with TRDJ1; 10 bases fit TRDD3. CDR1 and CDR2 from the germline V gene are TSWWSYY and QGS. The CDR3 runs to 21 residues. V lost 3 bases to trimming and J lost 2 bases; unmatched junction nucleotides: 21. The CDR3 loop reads CALGDDSPPNWGIWVTDKLIF. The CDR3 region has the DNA TGTGCTCTTGGGGATGATTCTCCCCCTAACTGGGGGATTTGGGTTACCGATAAACTCATCTTT.

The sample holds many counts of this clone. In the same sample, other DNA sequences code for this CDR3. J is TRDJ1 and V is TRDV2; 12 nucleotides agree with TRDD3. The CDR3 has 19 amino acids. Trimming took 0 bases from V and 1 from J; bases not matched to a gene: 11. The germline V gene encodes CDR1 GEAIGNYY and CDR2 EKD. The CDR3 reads CACDTVSGGYAKGTDKLIF. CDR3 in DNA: TGTGCCTGTGACACCGTCTCTGGGGGATACGCTAAAGGCACCGATAAACTCATCTTT.

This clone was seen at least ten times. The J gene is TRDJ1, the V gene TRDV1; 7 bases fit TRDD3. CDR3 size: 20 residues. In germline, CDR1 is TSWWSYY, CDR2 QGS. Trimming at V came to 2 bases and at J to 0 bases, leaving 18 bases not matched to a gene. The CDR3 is CALGEIRPFWGPLYTDKLIF. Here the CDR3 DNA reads TGTGCTCTTGGGGAAATCCGGCCTTTCTGGGGGCCCCTGTACACCGATAAACTCATCTTT.

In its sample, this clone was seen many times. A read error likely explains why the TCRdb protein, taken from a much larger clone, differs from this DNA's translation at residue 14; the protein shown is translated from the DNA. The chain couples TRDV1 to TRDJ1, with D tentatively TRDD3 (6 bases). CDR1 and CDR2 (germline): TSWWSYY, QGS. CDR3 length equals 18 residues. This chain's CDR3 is CALGEWGSDPVYTNKLIF. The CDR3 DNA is TGTGCTCTTGGGGAATGGGGATCGGATCCCGTGTACACCAATAAACTCATCTTT.

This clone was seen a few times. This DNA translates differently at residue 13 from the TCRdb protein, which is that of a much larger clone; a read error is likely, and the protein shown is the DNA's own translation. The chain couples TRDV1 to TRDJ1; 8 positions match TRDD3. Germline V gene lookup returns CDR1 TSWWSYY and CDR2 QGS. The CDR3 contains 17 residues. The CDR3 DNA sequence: TGTGCTCTTGGGGAGCCTACGGTGGGGGATGACACCAATAAACTCATCTTT. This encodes CALGEPTVGDDTNKLIF.

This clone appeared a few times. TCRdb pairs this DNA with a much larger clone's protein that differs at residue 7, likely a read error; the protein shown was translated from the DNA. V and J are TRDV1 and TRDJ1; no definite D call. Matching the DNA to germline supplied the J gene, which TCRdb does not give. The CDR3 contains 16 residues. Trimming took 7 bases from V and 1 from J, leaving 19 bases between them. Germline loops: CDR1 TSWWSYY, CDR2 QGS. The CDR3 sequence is CALVVTRAGSTDKLIF. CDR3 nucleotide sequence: TGTGCTCTTGTAGTAACTAGGGCCGGGAGCACCGATAAACTCATCTTT.

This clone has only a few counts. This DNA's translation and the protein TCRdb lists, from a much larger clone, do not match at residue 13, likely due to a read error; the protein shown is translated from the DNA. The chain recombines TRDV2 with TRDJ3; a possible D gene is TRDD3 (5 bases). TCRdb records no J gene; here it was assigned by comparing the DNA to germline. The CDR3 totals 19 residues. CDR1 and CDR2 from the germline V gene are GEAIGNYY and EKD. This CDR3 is CACDTGGALSSWATRQMFF. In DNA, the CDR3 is TGTGCCTGTGACACGGGTGGGGCCCTTAGCTCCTGGGCCACCCGACAGATGTTTTTC.

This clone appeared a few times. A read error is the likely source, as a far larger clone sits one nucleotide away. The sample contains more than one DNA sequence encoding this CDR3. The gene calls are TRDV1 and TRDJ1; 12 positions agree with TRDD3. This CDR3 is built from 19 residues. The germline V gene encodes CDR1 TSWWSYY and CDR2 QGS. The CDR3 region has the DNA TGTGCCCTTGGGGAATTTTTTCGCCATACTGGGGGATACTCGGATAAACTCATCTTT. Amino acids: CALGEFFRHTGGYSDKLIF.

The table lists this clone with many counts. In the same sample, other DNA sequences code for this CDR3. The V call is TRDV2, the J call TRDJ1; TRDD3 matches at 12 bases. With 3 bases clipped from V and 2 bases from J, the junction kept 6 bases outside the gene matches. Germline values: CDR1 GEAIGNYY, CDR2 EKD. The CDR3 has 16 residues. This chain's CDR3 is CACDSLGDTGTDKLIF. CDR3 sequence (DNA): TGTGCCTGTGACTCACTGGGGGATACTGGTACCGATAAACTCATCTTT.

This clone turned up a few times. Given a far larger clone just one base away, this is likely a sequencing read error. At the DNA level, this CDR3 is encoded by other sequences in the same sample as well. CDR3 sequence reads: CALGEAKGLVGTQTILGAANTDKLIF. The DNA for the CDR3 is TGTGCTCTTGGGGAAGCTAAAGGTCTCGTGGGTACGCAGACGATACTGGGGGCTGCTAACACCGATAAACTCATCTTT. The chain has TRDV1 and TRDJ1; 8 bases fit TRDD3. The J gene, not given by TCRdb, was assigned here from a germline match of the nucleotide sequence. The CDR3 contains 26 residues. V gave up 2 bases and J gave up 0 bases; unmatched junction bases: 35. Germline CDR1 reads TSWWSYY; CDR2 reads QGS.

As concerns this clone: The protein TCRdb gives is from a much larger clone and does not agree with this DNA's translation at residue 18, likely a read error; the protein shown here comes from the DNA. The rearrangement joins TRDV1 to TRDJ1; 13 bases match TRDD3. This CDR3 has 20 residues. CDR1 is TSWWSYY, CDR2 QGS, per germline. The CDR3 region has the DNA TGTGCTCTTGGGGAAGTCACCCTTTTGTACTGGGGGATACGCCCCGATAAACGCATCTTT. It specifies CALGEVTLLYWGIRPDKRIF.